Presented here are 16 T cell receptor beta chains from one specimen sequenced in a study of CD8 T cells in ankylosing spondylitis. TCRdb passed the 5' RACE reads through MiXCR, listing each CDR3 protein once. The profile shows about 250,000 distinct CDR3 sequences, 7.5% to 9.5% of them singletons. Sequenced material: blood, either unsorted or a sorted T cell fraction (not recorded which). These receptors all come from a female donor with ankylosing spondylitis or in good health (not recorded which).

Many counts were recorded for this clonotype. The chain employs TRBV20-1 and TRBJ2-1; 11 bases fit TRBD2. Germline V CDR1 and CDR2: DFQATT, SNEGSKA (reference sequence). This CDR3 comprises 16 residues. Unmatched junction bases numbered 7, after V lost 5 bases and J lost 1 base. CDR3 DNA: TGCAGTGCTTCTCGATTAGCGGGAGGGTCCTACAATGAGCAGTTCTTC. Translating gives CSASRLAGGSYNEQFF.

The chain uses TRBV5-1 and TRBJ2-2; TRBD1 agrees at 8 bases. The length of the CDR3 is 16 residues. The germline gives CDR1 SGHRS, CDR2 YFSETQ. V trimming: 4 bases; J trimming: 2 bases; junction bases outside the gene matches: 7. The CDR3, as DNA: TGCGCCAGCAGCACCATGACAGGGGCCAACACCGGGGAGCTGTTTTTT. As protein: CASSTMTGANTGELFF.

Ten or more counts support this clonotype. The chain employs TRBV25-1 and TRBJ2-7; a possible D gene is TRBD2 (7 bases). The CDR3 contains 15 residues. Germline-derived CDR1 and CDR2 are MGHDK and SYGVNS. Trimming stripped 4 bases from V and 4 bases from J, with 17 bases between. The CDR3 spells CASSGTTGRVYEQYF. CDR3 bases: TGTGCCAGCAGTGGGACTACAGGGAGGGTTTACGAGCAGTACTTC.

This clonotype appeared many times. This rearrangement joins TRBV11-2 to TRBJ1-2, with TRBD1 identical over 9 bases. After removal of 5 bases from V and 2 bases from J, the junction contained 6 bases not matched to a gene. CDR3 length: 15 amino acids. In germline, CDR1 is SGHAT, CDR2 FQNNGV. The CDR3: CASSQRDRENYGYTF. The CDR3 DNA is TGTGCCAGCAGCCAGCGGGACAGGGAGAACTATGGCTACACCTTC.

This clonotype has a count of ten or more. The genes are TRBV4-3 and TRBJ2-2, with D possibly matching TRBD1 (6 bases). The CDR3 runs 15 residues. With 5 bases removed from V and 1 base from J, the gap between germline ends came to 11 bases. Per the germline V gene, CDR1 is LGHNA and CDR2 is YSLEER. The CDR3 protein is CASSFGTLNTGELFF. CDR3 nucleotide sequence: TGCGCCAGCAGCTTCGGGACATTGAACACCGGGGAGCTGTTTTTT.

This clonotype was detected ten times or more. The J gene is TRBJ2-1, the V gene TRBV20-1, with TRBD2 matching over 13 bases. V shed 5 bases and J 7 bases; nucleotides not matched to a gene: 8. This CDR3 has 15 amino acids. Germline V CDR1 and CDR2: DFQATT, SNEGSKA (reference sequence). The CDR3 DNA sequence: TGCAGTGCTTATGGACTAGCGGGAGATGGTAATGAGCAGTTCTTC. This translates into CSAYGLAGDGNEQFF.

This clonotype was observed at least ten times. The chain joins TRBV12-3 or TRBV12-4 to TRBJ1-1, with a tentative D call TRBD1 (6 bases). The V end lost 5 bases, the J end lost 3 bases, and 13 bases lay between the germline ends. The CDR3 contains 14 residues. CDR3 amino acids: CASSPGTPYTEAFF. The CDR3 region has the DNA TGTGCCAGCAGTCCCGGGACACCCTACACTGAAGCTTTCTTT.

This clonotype occurred a few times. The chain links TRBV20-1 to TRBJ2-1; D is possibly TRBD2 (6 bases). CDR3 length equals 14 residues. The ends were cut back, 8 bases at V and 0 bases at J, with 14 bases in the middle. CDR1 and CDR2 (germline): DFQATT, SNEGSKA (reference sequence). CDR3 nucleotides: TGCAGTTCAATTAGCGGTCGCTCCTACAATGAGCAGTTCTTC. Its protein product is CSSISGRSYNEQFF.

This clonotype was counted a few times. A much larger clone lies a single base off, so this may be a read error. The CDR3 protein is CASSESSLHRSYGHTF. CDR3 nucleotide sequence: TGCGCCAGCAGTGAGTCGAGCCTCCATAGGTCCTATGGCCACACCTTC. This rearrangement joins TRBV10-2 to TRBJ1-2; D not certain. CDR3 length: 16 residues. The germline V gene encodes CDR1 WSHSY and CDR2 SAAADI.

This clonotype was detected many times. The genes are TRBV15 and TRBJ2-5; possibly TRBD1 for D (6 bases). V lost 5 bases, J lost 2 bases, and 12 bases lay in between. This CDR3 spans 14 amino acids. CDR1 is LNHNV and CDR2 is YYDKDF in the germline V gene (reference sequence). The CDR3 spells CATSRPRGQETQYF. The CDR3 nucleotides are TGTGCCACCAGCCGCCCCAGGGGACAAGAGACCCAGTACTTC.

About this clonotype itself: A much more abundant neighbour one base away suggests this may be a read error. V usage is TRBV5-6 and J usage is TRBJ2-1, with D hard to call. The V end was cut by 5 bases, the J end by 5 bases, with 5 bases between. The CDR3 is 11 residues long. Per the germline V gene, CDR1 is SGHDT and CDR2 is YYEEEE. In nucleotides, the CDR3 is TGTGCCAGCAGTTGGGACAATGAGCAGTTCTTC. It specifies CASSWDNEQFF.

This clonotype was detected ten times or more. The chain joins TRBV11-2 to TRBJ2-5; the D is unclear. Germline V gene data show CDR1 as SGHAT and CDR2 as FQNNGV. V was cut by 3 bases and J by 8 bases, with 13 bases left in between. There are 13 residues in the CDR3. In DNA form, the CDR3 reads TGTGCCAGCAGCTTCGCCCTGAGAGGTACCCAGTACTTC. Amino acids: CASSFALRGTQYF.

This clonotype is a singleton in its sample. Possible read error: a much larger clone is one base away. The rearrangement uses TRBV19 and TRBJ2-1; 7 positions match TRBD2. Germline V gives CDR1 LNHDA, CDR2 SQIVND (reference sequence). The CDR3 is 15 amino acids. V lost 4 bases, J lost 5 bases, and 8 bases stayed unmatched. The CDR3 DNA reads TGTGCCAGTAGTACAGCGGGAAGTTCTAACAATGAGCAGTTCTTC. This translates into CASSTAGSSNNEQFF.

This clonotype was seen many times. The chain employs TRBV20-1 and TRBJ2-3; D is unresolved. Trimming took 5 bases from V and 1 from J, leaving 10 bases between them. CDR1 and CDR2 (germline): DFQATT, SNEGSKA (reference sequence). The CDR3 spans 13 residues. In DNA, the CDR3 is TGCAGTGCTTGGGCGACGGGCACAGATACGCAGTATTTT. Translating gives CSAWATGTDTQYF.

This clonotype occurred many times. This chain links TRBV11-1 with TRBJ1-1, with D possibly being TRBD1 (6 bases). The CDR3 length is 18 residues. Germline V gives CDR1 SGHAT, CDR2 FQDESV (reference sequence). Trimming shortened V by 1 base and J by 4 bases, and 22 bases separated the two germline ends. CDR3 region: CASSLEGGNRDMITEAFF. The CDR3 nucleotides are TGTGCCAGCAGCTTAGAGGGGGGTAACAGGGACATGATCACTGAAGCTTTCTTT.

This clonotype came up many times. This chain uses TRBV3-1 with TRBJ2-4; 11 bases match TRBD2. Trimming removed 4 bases from V and 8 bases from J; junction bases left unmatched: 10. Germline V gene sequence: CDR1 LGHDT, CDR2 YNNKEL (reference sequence). The CDR3 extends over 16 amino acids. The CDR3 here is CASSPSLAGEVDIQYF. The CDR3 nucleotides read TGTGCCAGCAGCCCCTCACTAGCGGGAGAGGTGGACATTCAGTACTTC. Looking up the rest from reference TRBV3-1 and TRBJ2-4 gives the full variable domain: DTAVSQTPKYLVTQMGNDKSIKCEQNLGHDTMYWYKQDSKKFLKIMFSYNNKELIINETVPNRFSPKSPDKAHLNLHINSLELGDSAVYFCASSPSLAGEVDIQYFGAGTRLSVL.